This T cell receptor (beta chain) appears in the sequencing data of a study of T cell responses to AZD1222 COVID-19 vaccine. Per germline, CDR1 SGHTA and CDR2 FQGTGA. V was shortened by 2 bases and J by 0 bases, with 10 bases between the two germline ends. The CDR3 length is 16 residues. Findings of the study overall: Clonal diversity was possibly underestimated; the donors were predominantly white British and more often female. The span of vaccine-associated CD4 TCRs extended across spike, with dominance at 160-218 and 743-854. Nearly half of unique spike-specific TCRs reportedly avoided B.1.351 and B.1.1.7 mutated regions.

Generated by immunoSEQ multiplex PCR, the TCRdb table keeps only in-frame clones and is missing some. The table has some 160,000 clones, roughly 93% seen once. About this clone itself: Its target is unknown.

The sample was peripheral blood, taken 28 days after the second AZD1222 dose. The gene calls are TRBV7-3 and TRBJ2-2; D uncertain. The sequence was collected from an adult who received the AZD1222 COVID-19 vaccine. The DNA of the CDR3 is TGTGCCAGCAGCTTATCGAATAGTCCGAACACCGGGGAGCTGTTTTTT. This sequence encodes CASSLSNSPNTGELFF.